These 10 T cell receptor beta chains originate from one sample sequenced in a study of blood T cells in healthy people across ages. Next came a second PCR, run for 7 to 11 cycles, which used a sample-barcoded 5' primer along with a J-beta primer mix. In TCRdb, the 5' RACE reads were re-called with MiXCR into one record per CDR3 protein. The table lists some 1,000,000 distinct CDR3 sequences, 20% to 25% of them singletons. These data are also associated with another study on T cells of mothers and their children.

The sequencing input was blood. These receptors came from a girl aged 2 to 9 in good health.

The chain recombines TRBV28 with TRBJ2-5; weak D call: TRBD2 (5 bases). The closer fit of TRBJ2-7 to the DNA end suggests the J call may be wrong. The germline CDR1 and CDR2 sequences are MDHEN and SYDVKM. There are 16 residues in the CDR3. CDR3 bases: TGTGCCAGCAGTATGACTACCCACGGGAACCGCTACGAGCAGTACTTC. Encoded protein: CASSMTTHGNRYEQYF.

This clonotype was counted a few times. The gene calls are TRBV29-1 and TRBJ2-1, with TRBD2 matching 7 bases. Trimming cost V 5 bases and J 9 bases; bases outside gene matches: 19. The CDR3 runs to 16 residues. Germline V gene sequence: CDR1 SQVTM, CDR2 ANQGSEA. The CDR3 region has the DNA TGCAGCGTTCACAGCGGGAAAAGGGGCTGGGGGGGTGAGCAGTTCTTC. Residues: CSVHSGKRGWGGEQFF.

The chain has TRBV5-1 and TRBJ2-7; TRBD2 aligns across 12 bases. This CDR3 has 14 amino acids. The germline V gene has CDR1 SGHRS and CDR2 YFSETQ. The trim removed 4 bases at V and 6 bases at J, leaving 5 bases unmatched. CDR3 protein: CASSTGLAGSEQYF. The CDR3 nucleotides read TGCGCCAGCAGCACCGGACTAGCGGGGAGCGAGCAGTACTTC.

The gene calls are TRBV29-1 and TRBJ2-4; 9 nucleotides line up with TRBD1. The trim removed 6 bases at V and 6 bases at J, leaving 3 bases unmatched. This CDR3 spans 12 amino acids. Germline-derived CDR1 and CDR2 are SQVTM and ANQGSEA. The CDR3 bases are TGCAGCGTGCCGGGACAGGGAAACATTCAGTACTTC. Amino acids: CSVPGQGNIQYF.

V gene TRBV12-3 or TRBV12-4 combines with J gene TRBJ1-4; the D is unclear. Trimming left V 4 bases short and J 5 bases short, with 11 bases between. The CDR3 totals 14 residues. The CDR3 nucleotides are TGTGCCAGCAGTTCGGGGATACCCAATGAAAAACTGTTTTTT. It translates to CASSSGIPNEKLFF.

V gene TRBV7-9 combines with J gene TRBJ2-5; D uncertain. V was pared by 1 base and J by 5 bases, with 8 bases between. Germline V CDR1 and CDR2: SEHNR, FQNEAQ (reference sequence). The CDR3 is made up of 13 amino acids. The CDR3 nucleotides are TGTGCCAGCAGCTTAGTGTCTGGGGAGACCCAGTACTTC. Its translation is CASSLVSGETQYF.

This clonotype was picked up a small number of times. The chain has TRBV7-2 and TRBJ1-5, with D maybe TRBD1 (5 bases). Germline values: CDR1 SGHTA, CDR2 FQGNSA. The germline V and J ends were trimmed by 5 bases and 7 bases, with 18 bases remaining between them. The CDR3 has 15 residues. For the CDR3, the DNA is TGTGCCAGCAGCAGAAACAGGTTCTCTGAGCAGCCCCAGCATTTT. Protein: CASSRNRFSEQPQHF.

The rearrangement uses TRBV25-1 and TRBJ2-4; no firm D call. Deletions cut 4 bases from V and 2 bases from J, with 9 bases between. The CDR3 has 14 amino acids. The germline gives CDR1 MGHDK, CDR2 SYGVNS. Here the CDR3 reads CASSGPGSKNIQYF. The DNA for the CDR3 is TGTGCCAGCAGTGGTCCAGGTTCCAAAAACATTCAGTACTTC. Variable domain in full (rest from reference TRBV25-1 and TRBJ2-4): EADIYQTPRYLVIGTGKKITLECSQTMGHDKMYWYQQDPGMELHLIHYSYGVNSTEKGDLSSESTVSRIRTEHFPLTLESARPSHTSQYLCASSGPGSKNIQYFGAGTRLSVL.

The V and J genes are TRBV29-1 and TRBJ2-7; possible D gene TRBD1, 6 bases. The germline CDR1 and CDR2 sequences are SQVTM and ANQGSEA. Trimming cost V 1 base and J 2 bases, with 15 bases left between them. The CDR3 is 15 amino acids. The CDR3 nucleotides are TGCAGCGTTGAAGGGGTACAGGGCTCTACCTACGAGCAGTACTTC. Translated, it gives CSVEGVQGSTYEQYF.

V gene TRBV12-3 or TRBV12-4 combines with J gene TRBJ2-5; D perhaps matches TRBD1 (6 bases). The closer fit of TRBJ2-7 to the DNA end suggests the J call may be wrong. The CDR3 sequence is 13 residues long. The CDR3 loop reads CASSQGQTHEQYF. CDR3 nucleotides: TGTGCCAGCAGTCAAGGACAGACCCACGAGCAGTACTTC.